This is a list of T cell receptor beta chains from one sample in a study of cytomegalovirus exposure and HLA in healthy donors. Libraries were prepared by immunoSEQ multiplex PCR; TCRdb keeps only in-frame clonotypes and omits some of them. The sample yields around 58,000 clones, 85% to 90% seen once. Sequencing was done on a sample of PBMCs. Source of these receptors: a woman between 18 and 30 years old in good health and CMV-seronegative. The CDR3 runs from the conserved cysteine through the conserved F or W. The D gene is left open where the match is weak. Part of the rows lack a size; the others show once, few, many or a class for expanded clones.

V	D	size	J	DNA	CDR3
TRBV27	TRBD1	once	TRBJ1-5	TGTGCCAGTAGGACAGGGCGGGATAGCAATCAGCCCCAGCATTTT	CASRTGRDSNQPQHF
TRBV18	TRBD1	NA	TRBJ2-7	TGTGCCAGCTCACCAATGGGCAGGGGGAAAACCTCCCTGGCCTACGAGCAGTACTTC	CASSPMGRGKTSLAYEQYF
TRBV7-2	NA	NA	TRBJ1-4	TGTGCCAGCAGCTTAGCGTTCGGTGAAAAACTGTTTTTT	CASSLAFGEKLFF
TRBV27	TRBD1	NA	TRBJ2-7	TGTGCCAGCAGCCGGGACAGGAACTACGAGCAGTACTTC	CASSRDRNYEQYF
TRBV7-6	NA	NA	TRBJ1-3	TGTGCCAGCAGCTTAGTGGGCGGAGGTTCTGGAAACACCATATATTTT	CASSLVGGGSGNTIYF
TRBV7-3	TRBD2	once	TRBJ2-5	TGTGCCAGCAGCTTAGATCCTAGCGGGAGGTCCCGGGACTTC	CASSLDPSGRSRDF
TRBV7-9	NA	few	TRBJ2-7	TGTGCCAGCAGCGGAGGAAGCGAGCAGTACTTC	CASSGGSEQYF
TRBV29-1	TRBD2	NA	TRBJ2-3	TGCAGCGTGTTTAGCGGGAGGGCCCCAGATACGCAGTATTTT	CSVFSGRAPDTQYF
TRBV11-2	NA	once	TRBJ2-2	TGTGCCAGCAGCTTACAAGGGGCGAACACCGGGGAGCTGTTTTTT	CASSLQGANTGELFF
TRBV28	NA	NA	TRBJ1-4	TGTGCCACCCGGTCCCATGGAGGTAATGAAAAACTGTTTTTT	CATRSHGGNEKLFF
TRBV27	TRBD1	NA	TRBJ2-2	TGTGCCAGCAGTGCCGGGACAGGGGTTTTTCCGAACACCGGGGAGCTGTTTTTT	CASSAGTGVFPNTGELFF
TRBV11-2	NA	few	TRBJ1-1	TGTGCCAGCAGCTTAAGCAGGGTACGGAACACTGAAGCTTTCTTT	CASSLSRVRNTEAFF
TRBV18	NA	NA	TRBJ1-1	TGTGCCAGCTCAGCAGTCACTGAAGCTTTCTTT	CASSAVTEAFF
TRBV7-8	TRBD1	NA	TRBJ1-6	TGTGCCAGCAGCTTGACAGGGAGGTCACCCCTCCACTTT	CASSLTGRSPLHF
TRBV28	TRBD2	NA	TRBJ2-7	TGTGCCAGCAGTCCTCCCCGGGGGGGGCTGTACTTC	CASSPPRGGLYF
TRBV5-1	TRBD2	NA	TRBJ2-3	TGCGCCAGCAGCTTTAGCGGGGCCACAGATACGCAGTATTTT	CASSFSGATDTQYF
TRBV6-5	NA	NA	TRBJ2-7	TGTGCCAGCAGTTGGAGGAGCGGTTCCTACGAGCAGTACTTC	CASSWRSGSYEQYF
TRBV4-2	NA	NA	TRBJ2-7	TGTGCCAGCAGCCAAGCAGATACAGCGGTCTACGAGCAGTACTTC	CASSQADTAVYEQYF
TRBV7-2	NA	NA	TRBJ2-1	TGTGCCAGCAGCTTATCCCCCCCCGGCTCCTACAATGAGCAGTTCTTC	CASSLSPPGSYNEQFF
TRBV11-3	TRBD2	NA	TRBJ2-2	TGTGCCAGCAGCTTAGTACTTCCCGGACTAGCGGGGGGCACCGGGGAGCTGTTTTTT	CASSLVLPGLAGGTGELFF
TRBV5-1	NA	NA	TRBJ1-5	TGCGCCAGCAGCTTGGAATCAGGGAGGCAGCCCCAGCATTTT	CASSLESGRQPQHF
TRBV28	TRBD2	NA	TRBJ2-4	TGTGCCAGCTTTTCTTCCGGAGGGAGGGGATCACCCAAAAACATTCAGTACTTC	CASFSSGGRGSPKNIQYF
TRBV15	NA	NA	TRBJ2-7	TGTGCCACCAGAGGCAGGGAATCTTACGAGCAGTACTTC	CATRGRESYEQYF
TRBV19	NA	NA	TRBJ2-1	TGTGCCAGTAGTACCCCCCGGGGCTACAATGAGCAGTTCTTC	CASSTPRGYNEQFF
TRBV27	NA	NA	TRBJ2-7	TGTGCCAGCAGGGAGGACCGTGCATCATTCGACGAGCAGTACTTC	CASREDRASFDEQYF
TRBV2	TRBD1	NA	TRBJ2-2	TGTGCCAGCGAGAGGACAGGGCTGAACACCGGGGAGCTGTTTTTT	CASERTGLNTGELFF
TRBV30	TRBD1	NA	TRBJ1-3	TGTGCCTGGAGAAGGGACAGCTCTGGAAACACCATATATTTT	CAWRRDSSGNTIYF
TRBV7-2	TRBD2	NA	TRBJ2-1	TGTGCCAGCAGCCCAGCCCCAGCGGGGGGGCCTAGTTACAATGAGCAGTTCTTC	CASSPAPAGGPSYNEQFF
TRBV4-3	TRBD2	NA	TRBJ2-5	TGCGCCAGCAGCCAAGGACTAGCGGAAACGACCCAGTACTTC	CASSQGLAETTQYF
TRBV4-2	TRBD2	NA	TRBJ2-1	TGTGCCAGCAGCCAAGATGTCCGGGGGGGTTACAATGAGCAGTTCTTC	CASSQDVRGGYNEQFF
TRBV25-1	TRBD2	NA	TRBJ2-3	TGTGCCAGCAGTGCATATACTAGCGATTACACAGATACGCAGTATTTT	CASSAYTSDYTDTQYF
TRBV5-1	TRBD1	NA	TRBJ2-5	TGCGCCAGCAGCTTACCGGGACAGCAAGAGACCCAGTACTTC	CASSLPGQQETQYF
TRBV4-1	NA	once	TRBJ1-1	TGCGCCAGCAGCCAGGTCGGAGAAAACACTGAAGCTTTCTTT	CASSQVGENTEAFF
TRBV9	NA	NA	TRBJ2-5	TGTGCCAGCAGCGTAGGGAGTGGGACCCAGTACTTC	CASSVGSGTQYF
TRBV7-3	NA	NA	TRBJ2-1	TGTGCCAGCAGCTCGAATATGGGGCACCGCGGCGATGAGCAGTTCTTC	CASSSNMGHRGDEQFF
TRBV5-1	TRBD1	NA	TRBJ2-2	TGCGCCAGCAGCTGGGGGACAGGGCTGACCGGGGAGCTGTTTTTT	CASSWGTGLTGELFF
TRBV30	TRBD2	once	TRBJ2-1	TGTGCCTGGAGTGTACTATGGACTAGCATCGGGGAGCAGTTCTTC	CAWSVLWTSIGEQFF
TRBV7-3	NA	NA	TRBJ2-3	TGTGCCAGCAGCTACTCCCGGGCCGGACTCATTAGCACAGATACGCAGTATTTT	CASSYSRAGLISTDTQYF
TRBV27	NA	NA	TRBJ2-3	TGTGCCAGCAGTTTATCTCCCCGGGGAGATACGCAGTATTTT	CASSLSPRGDTQYF
TRBV18	TRBD1	few	TRBJ2-7	TGTGCCAGCTCTGGGGACAGGGGAGCCTACGAGCAGTACTTC	CASSGDRGAYEQYF
TRBV29-1	TRBD1	NA	TRBJ2-7	TGCAGCTTCGGACAGGGATTCGGGGAGCAGTACTTC	CSFGQGFGEQYF
TRBV7-2	NA	NA	TRBJ2-4	TGTGCCAGCAGCACCAGACATTCTCAGGGAGCCAAAAACATTCAGTACTTC	CASSTRHSQGAKNIQYF
TRBV18	TRBD1	once	TRBJ1-3	TGTGCCAGCTCAACTGGGACAGACTCTGGAAACACCATATATTTT	CASSTGTDSGNTIYF
TRBV5-1	TRBD2	NA	TRBJ2-1	TGCGCCAGCAGCTTGGCCTTAGCGGGAGTTGTGGATGAGCAGTTCTTC	CASSLALAGVVDEQFF
TRBV7-2	NA	NA	TRBJ1-1	TGTGCCAGCAGCTATAGGGCCGGGGCTGAAGCTTTCTTT	CASSYRAGAEAFF